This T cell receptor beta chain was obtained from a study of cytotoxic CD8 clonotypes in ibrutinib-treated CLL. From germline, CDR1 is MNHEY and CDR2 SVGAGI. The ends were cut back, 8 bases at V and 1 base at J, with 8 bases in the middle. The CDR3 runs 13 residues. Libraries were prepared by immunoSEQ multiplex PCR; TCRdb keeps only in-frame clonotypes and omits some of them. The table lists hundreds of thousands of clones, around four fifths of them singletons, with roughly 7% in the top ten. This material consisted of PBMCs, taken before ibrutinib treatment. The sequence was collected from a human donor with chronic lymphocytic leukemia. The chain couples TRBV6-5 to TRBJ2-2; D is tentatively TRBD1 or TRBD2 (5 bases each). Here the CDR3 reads CASGTVNTGELFF. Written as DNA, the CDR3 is TGTGCCAGCGGGACGGTGAACACCGGGGAGCTGTTTTTT.